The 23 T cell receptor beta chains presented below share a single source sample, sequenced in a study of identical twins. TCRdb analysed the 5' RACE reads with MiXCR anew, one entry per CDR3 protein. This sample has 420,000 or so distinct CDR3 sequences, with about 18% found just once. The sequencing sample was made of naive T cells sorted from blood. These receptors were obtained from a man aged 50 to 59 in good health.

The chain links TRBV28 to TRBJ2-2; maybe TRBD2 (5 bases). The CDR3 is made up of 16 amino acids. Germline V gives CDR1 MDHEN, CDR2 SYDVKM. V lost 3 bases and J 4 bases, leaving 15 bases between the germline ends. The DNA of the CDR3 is TGTGCCAGCAGTTTCCCGGGGTGGAGGAGCACCGGGGAGCTGTTTTTT. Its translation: CASSFPGWRSTGELFF.

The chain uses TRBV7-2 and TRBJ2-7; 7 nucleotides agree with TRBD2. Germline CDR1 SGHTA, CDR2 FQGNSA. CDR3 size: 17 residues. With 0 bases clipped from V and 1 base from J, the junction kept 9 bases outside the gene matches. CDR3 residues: CASSLASSGPYSYEQYF. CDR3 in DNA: TGTGCCAGCAGCTTAGCGTCTAGCGGACCATATTCCTACGAGCAGTACTTC.

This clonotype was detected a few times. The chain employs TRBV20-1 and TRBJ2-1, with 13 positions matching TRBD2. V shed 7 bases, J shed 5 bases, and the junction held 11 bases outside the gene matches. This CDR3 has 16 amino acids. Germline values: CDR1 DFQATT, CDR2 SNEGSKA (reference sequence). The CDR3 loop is CSVSGLAGWGDNEQFF. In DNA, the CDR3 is TGCAGTGTCTCGGGACTAGCGGGGTGGGGAGACAATGAGCAGTTCTTC.

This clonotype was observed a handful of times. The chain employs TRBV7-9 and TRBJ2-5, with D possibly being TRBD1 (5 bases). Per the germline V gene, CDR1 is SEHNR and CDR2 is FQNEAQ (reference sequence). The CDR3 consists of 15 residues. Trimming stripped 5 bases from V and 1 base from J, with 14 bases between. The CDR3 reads CASSPMGQAQETQYF. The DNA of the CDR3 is TGTGCCAGCAGCCCAATGGGGCAGGCCCAAGAGACCCAGTACTTC.

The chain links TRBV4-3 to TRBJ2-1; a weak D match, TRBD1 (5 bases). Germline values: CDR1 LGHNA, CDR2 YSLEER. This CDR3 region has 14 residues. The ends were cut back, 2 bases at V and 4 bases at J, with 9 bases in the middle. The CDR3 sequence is CASSQFRDYNEQFF. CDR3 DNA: TGCGCCAGCAGCCAATTCAGGGATTACAATGAGCAGTTCTTC.

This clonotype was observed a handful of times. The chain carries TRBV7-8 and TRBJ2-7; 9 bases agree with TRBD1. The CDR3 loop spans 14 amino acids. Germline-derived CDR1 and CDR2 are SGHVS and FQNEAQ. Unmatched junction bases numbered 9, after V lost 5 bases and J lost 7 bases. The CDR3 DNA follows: TGTGCCAGCAGCCGGGACAGGGCGACGGGAGAGCAGTACTTC. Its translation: CASSRDRATGEQYF.

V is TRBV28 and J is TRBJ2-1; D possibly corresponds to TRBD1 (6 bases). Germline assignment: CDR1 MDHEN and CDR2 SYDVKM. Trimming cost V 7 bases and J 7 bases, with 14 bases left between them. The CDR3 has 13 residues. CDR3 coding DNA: TGTGCCAGCAACTACAGGGCGTTGAATGAGCAGTTCTTC. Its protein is CASNYRALNEQFF.

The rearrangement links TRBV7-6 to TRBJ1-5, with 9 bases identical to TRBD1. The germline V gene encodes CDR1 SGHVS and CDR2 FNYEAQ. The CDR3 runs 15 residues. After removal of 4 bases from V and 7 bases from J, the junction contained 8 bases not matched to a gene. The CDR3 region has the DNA TGTGCCAGCAGCTCCACGGACAGGGGCGGGCAGCCCCAGCATTTT. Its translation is CASSSTDRGGQPQHF.

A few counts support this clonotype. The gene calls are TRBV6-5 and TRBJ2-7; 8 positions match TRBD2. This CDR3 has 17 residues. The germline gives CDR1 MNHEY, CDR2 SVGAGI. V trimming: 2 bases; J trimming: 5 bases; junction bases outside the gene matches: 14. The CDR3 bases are TGTGCCAGCAGTTACGCCCGGCCTGGGGCGGGAGGTAACGAGCAGTACTTC. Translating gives CASSYARPGAGGNEQYF.

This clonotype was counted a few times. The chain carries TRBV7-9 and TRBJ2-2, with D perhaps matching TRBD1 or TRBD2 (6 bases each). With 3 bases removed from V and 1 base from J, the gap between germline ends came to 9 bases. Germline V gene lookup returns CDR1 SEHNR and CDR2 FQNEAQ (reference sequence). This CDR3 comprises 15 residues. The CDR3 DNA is TGTGCCAGCAGCTTCGGGGGCGTGAACACCGGGGAGCTGTTTTTT. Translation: CASSFGGVNTGELFF.

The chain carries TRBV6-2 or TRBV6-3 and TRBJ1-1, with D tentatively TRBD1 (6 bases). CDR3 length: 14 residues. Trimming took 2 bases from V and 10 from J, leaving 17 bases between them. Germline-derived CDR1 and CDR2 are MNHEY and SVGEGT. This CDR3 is CASSYGGGRGRAFF. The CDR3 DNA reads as TGTGCCAGCAGTTACGGCGGCGGCAGGGGCAGAGCTTTCTTT.

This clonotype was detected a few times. The CDR3 coding sequence is TGTGCCAGCAGCTTACTCCGGGACAGCGGAAACACCATATATTTT. This gives the protein CASSLLRDSGNTIYF. This chain connects TRBV11-2 to TRBJ1-3; 7 bases are a match to TRBD1. The CDR3 has 15 amino acids. Germline CDR1 and CDR2: SGHAT and FQNNGV. J was trimmed by 4 bases and V by 2 bases; bases with no gene match: 5.

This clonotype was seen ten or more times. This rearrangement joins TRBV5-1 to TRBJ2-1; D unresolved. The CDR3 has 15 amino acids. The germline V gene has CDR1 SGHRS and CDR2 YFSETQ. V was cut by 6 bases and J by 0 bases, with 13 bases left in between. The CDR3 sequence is CASTEIGSSYNEQFF. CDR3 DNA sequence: TGCGCCAGCACCGAAATAGGTAGCTCCTACAATGAGCAGTTCTTC.

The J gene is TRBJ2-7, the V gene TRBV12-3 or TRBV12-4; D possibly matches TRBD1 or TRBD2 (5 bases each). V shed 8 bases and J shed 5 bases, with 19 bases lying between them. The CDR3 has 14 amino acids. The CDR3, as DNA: TGTGCCAGCTCACTTAGCACGGGGACGCACGAGCAGTACTTC. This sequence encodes CASSLSTGTHEQYF.

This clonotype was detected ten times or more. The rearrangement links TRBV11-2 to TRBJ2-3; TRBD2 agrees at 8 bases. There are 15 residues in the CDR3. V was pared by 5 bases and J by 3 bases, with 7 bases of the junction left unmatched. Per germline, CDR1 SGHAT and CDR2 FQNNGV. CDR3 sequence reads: CASSRSGIETDTQYF. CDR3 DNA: TGTGCCAGCAGCCGTAGCGGGATTGAAACAGATACGCAGTATTTT.

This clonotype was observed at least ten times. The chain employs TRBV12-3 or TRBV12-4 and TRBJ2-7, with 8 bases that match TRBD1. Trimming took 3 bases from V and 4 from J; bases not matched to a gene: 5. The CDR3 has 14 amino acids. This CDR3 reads CASSFSDRAYEQYF. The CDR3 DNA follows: TGTGCCAGCAGTTTCTCGGACAGGGCGTACGAGCAGTACTTC.

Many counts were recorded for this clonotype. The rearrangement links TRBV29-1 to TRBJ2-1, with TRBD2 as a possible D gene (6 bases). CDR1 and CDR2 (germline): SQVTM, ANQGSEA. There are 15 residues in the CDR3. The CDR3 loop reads CTYLTGSGSYNEQFF. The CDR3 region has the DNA TGCACCTATTTGACCGGGAGCGGGTCCTACAATGAGCAGTTCTTC.

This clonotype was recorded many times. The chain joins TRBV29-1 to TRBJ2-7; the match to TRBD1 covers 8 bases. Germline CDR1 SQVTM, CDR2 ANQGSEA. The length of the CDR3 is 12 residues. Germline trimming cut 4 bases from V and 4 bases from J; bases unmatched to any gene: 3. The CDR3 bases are TGCAGCGTTGGGACAGGGCAATACGAGCAGTACTTC. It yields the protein CSVGTGQYEQYF.

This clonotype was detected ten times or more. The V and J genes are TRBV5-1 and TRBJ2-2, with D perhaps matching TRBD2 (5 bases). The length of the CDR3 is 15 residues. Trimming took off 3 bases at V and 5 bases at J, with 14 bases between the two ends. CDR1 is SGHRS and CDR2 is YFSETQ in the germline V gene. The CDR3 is CASSYYPTRTGELFF. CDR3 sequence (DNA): TGCGCCAGCAGCTACTACCCCACTAGGACCGGGGAGCTGTTTTTT.

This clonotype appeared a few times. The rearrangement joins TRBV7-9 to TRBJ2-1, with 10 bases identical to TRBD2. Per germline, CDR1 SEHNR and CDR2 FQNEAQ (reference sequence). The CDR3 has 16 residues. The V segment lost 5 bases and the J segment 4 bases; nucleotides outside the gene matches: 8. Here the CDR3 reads CASSPAGGPMYNEQFF. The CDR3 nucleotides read TGTGCCAGCAGCCCAGCGGGAGGGCCGATGTACAATGAGCAGTTCTTC.

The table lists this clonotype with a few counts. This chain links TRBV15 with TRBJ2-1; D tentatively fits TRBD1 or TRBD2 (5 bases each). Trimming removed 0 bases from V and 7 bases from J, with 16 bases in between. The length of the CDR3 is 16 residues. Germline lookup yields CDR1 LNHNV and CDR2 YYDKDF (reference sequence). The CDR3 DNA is TGTGCCACCAGCAGAGAATCTCCCGGGACCCCAAATGAGCAGTTCTTC. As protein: CATSRESPGTPNEQFF. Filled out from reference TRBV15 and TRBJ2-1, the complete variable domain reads DAMVIQNPRYQVTQFGKPVTLSCSQTLNHNVMYWYQQKSSQAPKLLFHYYDKDFNNEADTPDNFQSRRPNTSFCFLDIRSPGLGDTAMYLCATSRESPGTPNEQFFGPGTRLTVL.

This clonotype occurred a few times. This CDR3 reads CASSSLQGGFYEQYF. CDR3 coding DNA: TGTGCCAGCAGTTCCTTACAGGGGGGATTCTACGAGCAGTACTTC. This chain links TRBV6-2 or TRBV6-3 with TRBJ2-7, with TRBD1 matching 8 bases. The CDR3 totals 15 residues. Trimming took 4 bases from V and 3 from J; bases not matched to a gene: 8. Germline V gives CDR1 MNHEY, CDR2 SVGEGT.

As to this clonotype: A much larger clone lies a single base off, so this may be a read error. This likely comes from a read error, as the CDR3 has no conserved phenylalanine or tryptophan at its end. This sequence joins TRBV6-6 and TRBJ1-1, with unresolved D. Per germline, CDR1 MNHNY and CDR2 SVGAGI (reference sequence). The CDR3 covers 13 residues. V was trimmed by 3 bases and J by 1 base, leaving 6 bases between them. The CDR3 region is CASSYGQNTEAFL. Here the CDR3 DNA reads TGTGCCAGCAGTTATGGGCAGAACACTGAAGCTTTCCTT.